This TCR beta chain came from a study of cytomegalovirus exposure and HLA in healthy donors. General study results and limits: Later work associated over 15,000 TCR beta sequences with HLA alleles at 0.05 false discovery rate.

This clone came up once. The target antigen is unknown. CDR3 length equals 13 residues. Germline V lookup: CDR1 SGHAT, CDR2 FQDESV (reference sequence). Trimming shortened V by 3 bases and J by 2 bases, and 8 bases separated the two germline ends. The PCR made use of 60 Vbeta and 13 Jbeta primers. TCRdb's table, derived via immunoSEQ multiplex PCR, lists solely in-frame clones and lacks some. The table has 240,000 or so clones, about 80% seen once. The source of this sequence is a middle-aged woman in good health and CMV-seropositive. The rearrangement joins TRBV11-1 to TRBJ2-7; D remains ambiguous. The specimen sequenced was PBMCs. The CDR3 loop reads CASSFLEAYEQYF. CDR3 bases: TGTGCCAGCAGCTTCCTCGAGGCCTACGAGCAGTACTTC.